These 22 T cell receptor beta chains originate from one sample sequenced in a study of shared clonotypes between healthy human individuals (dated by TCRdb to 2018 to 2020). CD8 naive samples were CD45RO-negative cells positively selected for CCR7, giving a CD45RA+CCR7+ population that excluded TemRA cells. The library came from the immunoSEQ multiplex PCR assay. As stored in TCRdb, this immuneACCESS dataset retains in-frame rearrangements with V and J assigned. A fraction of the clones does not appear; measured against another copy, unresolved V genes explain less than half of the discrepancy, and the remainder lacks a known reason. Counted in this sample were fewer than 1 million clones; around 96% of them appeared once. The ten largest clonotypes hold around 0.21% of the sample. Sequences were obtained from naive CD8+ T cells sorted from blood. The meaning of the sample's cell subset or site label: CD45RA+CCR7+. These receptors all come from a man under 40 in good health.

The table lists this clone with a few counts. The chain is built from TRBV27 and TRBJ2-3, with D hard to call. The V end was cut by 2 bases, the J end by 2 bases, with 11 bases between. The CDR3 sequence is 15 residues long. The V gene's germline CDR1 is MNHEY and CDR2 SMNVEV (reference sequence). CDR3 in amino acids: CASSLVPLTTDTQYF. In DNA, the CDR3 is TGTGCCAGCAGTTTAGTCCCCTTAACCACAGATACGCAGTATTTT.

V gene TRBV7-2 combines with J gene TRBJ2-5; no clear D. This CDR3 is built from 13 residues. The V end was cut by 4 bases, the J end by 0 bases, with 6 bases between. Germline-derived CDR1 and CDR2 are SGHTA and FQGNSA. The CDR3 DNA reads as TGTGCCAGCAGCTATCCGAACCAAGAGACCCAGTACTTC. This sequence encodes CASSYPNQETQYF. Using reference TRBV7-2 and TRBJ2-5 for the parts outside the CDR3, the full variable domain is GAGVSQSPSNKVTEKGKDVELRCDPISGHTALYWYRQSLGQGLEFLIYFQGNSAPDKSGLPSDRFSAERTGGSVSTLTIQRTQQEDSAVYLCASSYPNQETQYFGPGTRLLVL.

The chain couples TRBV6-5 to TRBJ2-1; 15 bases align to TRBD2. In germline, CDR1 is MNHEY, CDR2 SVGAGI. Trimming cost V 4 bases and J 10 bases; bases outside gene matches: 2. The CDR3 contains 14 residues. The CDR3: CASSSGTSGREQFF. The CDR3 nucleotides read TGTGCCAGCAGTTCCGGGACTAGCGGGAGGGAGCAGTTCTTC.

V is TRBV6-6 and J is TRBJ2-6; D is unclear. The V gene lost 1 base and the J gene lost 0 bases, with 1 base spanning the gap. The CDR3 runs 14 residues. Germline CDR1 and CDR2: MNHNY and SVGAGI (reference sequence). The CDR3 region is CASSYYSGANVLTF. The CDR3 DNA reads TGTGCCAGCAGTTACTACTCTGGGGCCAACGTCCTGACTTTC.

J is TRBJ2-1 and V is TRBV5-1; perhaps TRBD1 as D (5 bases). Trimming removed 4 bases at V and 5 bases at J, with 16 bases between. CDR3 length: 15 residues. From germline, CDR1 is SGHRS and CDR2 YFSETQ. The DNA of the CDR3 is TGCGCCAGCAGCCTAAAAGACAGCTTTAACAATGAGCAGTTCTTC. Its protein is CASSLKDSFNNEQFF.

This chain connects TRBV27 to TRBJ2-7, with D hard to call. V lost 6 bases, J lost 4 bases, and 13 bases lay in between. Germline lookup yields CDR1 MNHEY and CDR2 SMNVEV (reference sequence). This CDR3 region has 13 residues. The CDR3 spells CASSPRPGYEQYF. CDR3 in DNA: TGTGCCAGCAGCCCCCGCCCGGGTTACGAGCAGTACTTC.

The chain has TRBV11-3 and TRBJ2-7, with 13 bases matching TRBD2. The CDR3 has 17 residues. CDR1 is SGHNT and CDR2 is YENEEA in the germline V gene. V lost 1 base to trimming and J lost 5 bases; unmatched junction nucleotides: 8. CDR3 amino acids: CASSLGPPGTSGNEQYF. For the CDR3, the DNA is TGTGCCAGCAGCTTAGGACCTCCGGGGACTAGCGGGAACGAGCAGTACTTC.

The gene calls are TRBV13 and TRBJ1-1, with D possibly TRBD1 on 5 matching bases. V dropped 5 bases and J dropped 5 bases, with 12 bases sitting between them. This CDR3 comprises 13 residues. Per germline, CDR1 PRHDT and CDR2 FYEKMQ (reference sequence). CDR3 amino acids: CASSRTRGTEAFF. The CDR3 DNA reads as TGTGCCAGCAGCCGGACCCGGGGGACTGAAGCTTTCTTT.

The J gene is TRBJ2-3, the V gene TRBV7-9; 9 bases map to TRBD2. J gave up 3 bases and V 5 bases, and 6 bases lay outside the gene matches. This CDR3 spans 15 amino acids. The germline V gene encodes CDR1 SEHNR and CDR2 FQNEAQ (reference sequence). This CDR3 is CASSLVAGETDTQYF. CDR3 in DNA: TGTGCCAGCAGCCTAGTAGCGGGAGAAACAGATACGCAGTATTTT.

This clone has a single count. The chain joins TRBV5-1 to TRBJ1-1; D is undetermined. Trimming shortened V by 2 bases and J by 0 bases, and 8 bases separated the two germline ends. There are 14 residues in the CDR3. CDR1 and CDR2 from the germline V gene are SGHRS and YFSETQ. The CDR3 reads CASSFRSMNTEAFF. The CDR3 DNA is TGCGCCAGCAGCTTCCGGAGTATGAACACTGAAGCTTTCTTT.

The CDR3 nucleotides read TGTGCCAGCGACCCCAGAGGGACACGGTACACAGATACGCAGTATTTT. It encodes CASDPRGTRYTDTQYF. This sequence joins TRBV9 and TRBJ2-3, with D possibly being TRBD1 (6 bases). CDR1 and CDR2 (germline): SGDLS, YYNGEE. V lost 7 bases to trimming and J lost 2 bases, with 20 bases between them. The CDR3 contains 16 residues.

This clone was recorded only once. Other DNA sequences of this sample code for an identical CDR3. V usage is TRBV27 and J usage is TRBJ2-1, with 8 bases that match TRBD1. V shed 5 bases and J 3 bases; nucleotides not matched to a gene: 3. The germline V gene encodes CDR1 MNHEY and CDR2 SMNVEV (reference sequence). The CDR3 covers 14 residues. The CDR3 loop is CASSPGTGYNEQFF. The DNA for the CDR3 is TGTGCCAGCAGTCCAGGGACAGGCTACAATGAGCAGTTCTTC.

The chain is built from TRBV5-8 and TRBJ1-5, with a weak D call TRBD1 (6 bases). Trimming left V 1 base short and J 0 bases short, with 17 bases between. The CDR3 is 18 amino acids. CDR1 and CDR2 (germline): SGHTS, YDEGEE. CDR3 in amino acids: CASSLLRGAPYSNQPQHF. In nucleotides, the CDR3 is TGTGCCAGCAGCTTGTTGAGGGGGGCCCCCTATAGCAATCAGCCCCAGCATTTT.

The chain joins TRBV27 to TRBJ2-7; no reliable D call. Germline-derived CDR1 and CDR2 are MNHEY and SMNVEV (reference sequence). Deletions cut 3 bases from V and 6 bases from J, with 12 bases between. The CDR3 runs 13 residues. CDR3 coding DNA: TGTGCCAGCAGTTTCGGCGCCAAGGGCGAGCAGTACTTC. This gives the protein CASSFGAKGEQYF.

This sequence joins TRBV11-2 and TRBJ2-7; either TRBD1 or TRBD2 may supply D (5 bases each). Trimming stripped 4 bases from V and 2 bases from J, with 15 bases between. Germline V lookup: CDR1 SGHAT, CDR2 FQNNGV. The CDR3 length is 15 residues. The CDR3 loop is CASSSSGTQPYEQYF. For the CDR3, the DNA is TGTGCCAGCAGCTCCTCGGGGACCCAGCCCTACGAGCAGTACTTC.

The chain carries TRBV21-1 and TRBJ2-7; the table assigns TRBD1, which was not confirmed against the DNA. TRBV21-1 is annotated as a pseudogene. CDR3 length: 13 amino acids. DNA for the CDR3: TGTGCCAGCAGCAAGAGACACAACTACGAGCAGTACTTC. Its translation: CASSKRHNYEQYF.

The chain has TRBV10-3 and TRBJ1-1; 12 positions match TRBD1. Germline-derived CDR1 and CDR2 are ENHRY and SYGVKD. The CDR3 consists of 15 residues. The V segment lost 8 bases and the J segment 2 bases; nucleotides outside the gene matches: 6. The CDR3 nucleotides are TGTGCCATCTCCGGGACAGGGGGCCTTAACACTGAAGCTTTCTTT. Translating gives CAISGTGGLNTEAFF.

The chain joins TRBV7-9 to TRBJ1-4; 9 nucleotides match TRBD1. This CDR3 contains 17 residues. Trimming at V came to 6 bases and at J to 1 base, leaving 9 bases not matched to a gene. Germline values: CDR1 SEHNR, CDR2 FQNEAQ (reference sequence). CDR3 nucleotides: TGTGCCAGCAGACAAAAGCCGGGACAGGGAACTAATGAAAAACTGTTTTTT. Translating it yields CASRQKPGQGTNEKLFF.

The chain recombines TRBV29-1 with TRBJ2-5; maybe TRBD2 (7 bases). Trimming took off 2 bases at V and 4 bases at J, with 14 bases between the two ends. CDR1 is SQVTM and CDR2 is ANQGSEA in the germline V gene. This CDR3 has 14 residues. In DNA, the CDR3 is TGCAGCGTTGAATCCTGGGGGGGGCGAGAGACCCAGTACTTC. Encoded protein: CSVESWGGRETQYF. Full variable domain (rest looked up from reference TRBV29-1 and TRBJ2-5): SAVISQKPSRDICQRGTSLTIQCQVDSQVTMMFWYRQQPGQSLTLIATANQGSEATYESGFVIDKFPISRPNLTFSTLTVSNMSPEDSSIYLCSVESWGGRETQYFGPGTRLLVL.

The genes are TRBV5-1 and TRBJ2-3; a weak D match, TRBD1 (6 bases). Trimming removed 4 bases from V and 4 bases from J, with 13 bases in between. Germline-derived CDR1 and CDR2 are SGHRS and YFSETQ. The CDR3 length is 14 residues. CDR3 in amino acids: CASSPRGYPDTQYF. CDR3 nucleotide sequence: TGCGCCAGCAGCCCGAGGGGGTACCCAGATACGCAGTATTTT.

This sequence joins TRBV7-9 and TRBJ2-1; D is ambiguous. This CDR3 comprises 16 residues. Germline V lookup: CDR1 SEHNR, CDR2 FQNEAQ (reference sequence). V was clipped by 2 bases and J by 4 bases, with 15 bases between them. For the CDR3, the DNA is TGTGCCAGCAGCTTACCGGACCCGCGCCCTTACAATGAGCAGTTCTTC. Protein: CASSLPDPRPYNEQFF.

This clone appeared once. The CDR3 spells CASSPEAGGASDLEQYF. The CDR3 region has the DNA TGCGCCAGCAGCCCTGAGGCGGGGGGGGCTAGCGATCTCGAGCAGTACTTC. The chain employs TRBV4-1 and TRBJ2-7; 9 nucleotides align to TRBD2. The CDR3 contains 17 residues. The germline V gene encodes CDR1 MGHRA and CDR2 YSYEKL. V lost 4 bases, J lost 6 bases, and 16 bases stayed unmatched.